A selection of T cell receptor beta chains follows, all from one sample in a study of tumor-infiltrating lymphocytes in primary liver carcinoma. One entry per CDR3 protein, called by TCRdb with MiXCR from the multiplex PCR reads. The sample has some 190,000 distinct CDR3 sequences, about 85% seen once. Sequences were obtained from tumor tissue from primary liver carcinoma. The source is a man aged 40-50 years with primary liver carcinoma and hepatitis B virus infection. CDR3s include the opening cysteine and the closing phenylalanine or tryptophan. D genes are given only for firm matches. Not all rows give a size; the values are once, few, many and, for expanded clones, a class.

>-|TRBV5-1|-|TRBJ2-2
CASSSSVGELFF
TGCGCCAGCAGCTCATCCGTCGGGGAGCTGTTTTTT
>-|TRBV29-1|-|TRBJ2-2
CSALTNGANTGEPLF
TGCAGCGCTCTTACTAACGGGGCCAACACCGGGGAGCCGTTATTT
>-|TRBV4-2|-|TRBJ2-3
CASTSGLPGTDTQYF
TGTGCCAGCACGAGCGGGCTCCCCGGCACAGATACGCAGTATTTT
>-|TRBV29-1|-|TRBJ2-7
CSAGRCNHKQYF
TGCAGCGCGGGTAGGTGTAATCACAAGCAGTACTTC
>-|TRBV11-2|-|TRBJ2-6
CTSSLLKTGLLSGANVLTF
TGTACCAGCAGCTTACTTAAAACGGGACTGCTCTCTGGGGCGAACGTCCTGACTTTC
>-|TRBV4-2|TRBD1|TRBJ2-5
CASSQDRTGGYKTEYF
TGTGCCAGCAGCCAAGATAGAACAGGGGGCTACAAGACCGAGTACTTC
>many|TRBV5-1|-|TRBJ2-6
CASSFSVGSPSGANVLTF
TGCGCCAGCAGCTTCTCCGTTGGATCACCCTCGGGGGCCAACGTCCTGACTTTC
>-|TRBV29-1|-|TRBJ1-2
CSVLPDRNMNDNTF
TGCAGCGTCCTCCCTGACAGGAACATGAATGACAACACCTTC
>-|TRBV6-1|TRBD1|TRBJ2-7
CASSEWTGDEQYF
TGTGCCAGCAGCGAATGGACAGGGGACGAGCAGTACTTT
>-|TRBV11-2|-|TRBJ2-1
CVSNSKLYNEQFF
TGTGTCAGCAACTCAAAATTATACAATGAGCAGTTCTTC
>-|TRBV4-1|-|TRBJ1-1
CANSQDPRAGIAFF
TGCGCCAACAGCCAAGACCCGCGGGCGGGTATAGCTTTCTTT
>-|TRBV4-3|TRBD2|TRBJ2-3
CASNQDLPSGTSGRVNTQYF
TGCGCCAGCAACCAAGATCTTCCCTCCGGGACTAGCGGGAGAGTAAATACGCAGTATTTT
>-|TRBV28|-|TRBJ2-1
CVSSSPREGDEQFF
TGTGTTAGCAGTTCCCCCAGGGAGGGGGATGAGCAGTTCTTC
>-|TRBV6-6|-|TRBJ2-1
CASSNVGTANNEQFF
TGTGCCAGCAGTAATGTCGGGACTGCTAATAATGAGCAGTTCTTC
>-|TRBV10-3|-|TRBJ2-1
CAISVSTRSYEQFF
TGTGCCATCAGTGTGTCCACCAGAAGTTATGAGCAGTTCTTC
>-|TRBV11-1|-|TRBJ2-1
CPNSVGLNNEQFF
TGTCCCAACAGCGTTGGACTGAACAATGAGCAGTTCTTC
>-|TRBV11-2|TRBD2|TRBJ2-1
CASSFSGPLEDEQFF
TGTGCCAGCAGCTTTAGCGGGCCACTGGAGGATGAGCAGTTCTTC
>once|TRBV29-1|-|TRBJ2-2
CSVSTIIGELFF
TGCAGCGTTTCAACGATCATCGGGGAGCTGTTTTTT
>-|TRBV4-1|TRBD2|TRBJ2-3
CASSQDAGGPGDTHYF
TGCGCGAGCAGCCAAGATGCGGGAGGGCCTGGAGATACGCACTATTTT
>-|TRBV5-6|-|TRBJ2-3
CASNLSGNTDTQNF
TGTGCCAGCAACTTGTCCGGTAACACAGATACGCAGAATTTT
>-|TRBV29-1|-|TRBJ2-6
CSVKLANPGANVLTF
TGCAGCGTTAAATTGGCAAACCCTGGGGCCAACGTCCTGACTTTC
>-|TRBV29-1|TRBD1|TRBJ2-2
CSVGQAVTREPFF
TGCAGCGTAGGACAGGCGGTCACCAGGGAGCCGTTTTTT
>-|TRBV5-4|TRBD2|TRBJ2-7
CASSFGREGTQYEHYF
TGTGCCAGCAGCTTTGGTCGGGAGGGCACTCAGTACGAGCACTACTTC
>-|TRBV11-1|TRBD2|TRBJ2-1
CTNSAGGPNEQFF
TGTACCAACAGCGCGGGAGGGCCGAATGAGCAATTCTTC
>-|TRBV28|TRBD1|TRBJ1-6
CASAGDRLNSPLQF
TGTGCCAGCGCCGGGGACAGGCTTAATTCACCCCTCCAGTTC
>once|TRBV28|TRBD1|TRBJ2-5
CASTAGGFEETHYF
TGTGCCAGCACCGCAGGGGGTTTTGAGGAGACCCACTACTTC
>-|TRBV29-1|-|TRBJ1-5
CRVTEGQTGQSQHF
TGCAGGGTCACCGAAGGACAAACCGGACAGTCCCAGCATTTT
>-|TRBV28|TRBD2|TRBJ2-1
CTSSLGTSGDQFF
TGTACCAGCAGCCTCGGGACTAGCGGTGACCAGTTCTTC